These T cell receptor beta chains were read from a single sample in a study of OX40 agonist ivuxolimab in advanced cancers. Repertoires were generated with immunoSEQ multiplex PCR, while TCRdb's copy carries only in-frame clones and drops some. The sample lists 65,000 to 95,000 clones; approximately 85% were seen once. The sequences come from CD4+ or CD8+ T cells sorted from blood, collected in a trial of the OX40 agonist ivuxolimab. Every receptor here comes from an adult with an advanced solid tumor such as melanoma, head and neck, liver or kidney cancer. Each CDR3 is given with its conserved first and last residue. A D gene is named only where the DNA matches it firmly. Not every row has a clone size; where given, it reads once, few, many or a size class.

abundance	v_gene	d_gene	j_gene	CDR3nt	CDR3aa
-	TRBV6-6	-	TRBJ2-7	TGTGCCAGCAGTTATCGGACAGCCTACGAGCAGTACTTC	CASSYRTAYEQYF
-	TRBV7-2	-	TRBJ2-5	TGTGCCAGCACCACGACTCATACCGTCGAGACCCAGTACTTC	CASTTTHTVETQYF
-	TRBV6-1	TRBD2	TRBJ2-5	TGTGCCAGCAGTGAATGGCGGGAGCGGGAGACCCAGTACTTC	CASSEWRERETQYF
-	TRBV7-3	-	TRBJ2-1	TGTGCCAGCAGCAGGACGCCCGGCTCCTACAATGAGCAGTTCTTC	CASSRTPGSYNEQFF
-	TRBV11-2	TRBD1	TRBJ2-6	TGTGCCAGCAGCTCATGGATGGGACAGGGGGACTCTGGGGCCAACGTCCTGACTTTC	CASSSWMGQGDSGANVLTF
-	TRBV5-1	-	TRBJ1-2	TGCGCCAGCAGCTTGGATGGGGACGTTCTTTATGGCTACACCTTC	CASSLDGDVLYGYTF
-	TRBV28	TRBD2	TRBJ2-7	TGTGCCAGCAGTGGGACTAGCGGGATGCACGAGCAGTACTTC	CASSGTSGMHEQYF
-	TRBV5-1	TRBD2	TRBJ2-7	TGCGCCAGCAGCTTCGGGACTAGCGGGGAGCTGGACGAGCAGTACTTC	CASSFGTSGELDEQYF
-	TRBV28	TRBD1	TRBJ1-2	TGTGCCAGCAGTGAATTACAGGGGTATGGCTACACCTTC	CASSELQGYGYTF
once	TRBV2	-	TRBJ2-2	TGTGCCAGCAGTGCGACTACCGGGGAGCTGTTTTTT	CASSATTGELFF
-	TRBV7-3	-	TRBJ2-3	TGTGCCAGCAGTCACGATGCAGATACGCAGTATTTT	CASSHDADTQYF
-	TRBV19	-	TRBJ2-5	TGTGCCAGTAGTATTAATTCGGAGAGTGGTATGACCCAGTACTTC	CASSINSESGMTQYF
-	TRBV4-3	-	TRBJ1-4	TGCGCCAGCAGCCCGGACCCATCCCGGGAAAAACTGTTTTTT	CASSPDPSREKLFF
-	TRBV27	TRBD2	TRBJ2-2	TGTGCCAGCAGTTTGGGACTACAAGACGGGGAGCTGTTTTTT	CASSLGLQDGELFF
-	TRBV28	-	TRBJ2-3	TGTGCCACGACAGTGGGGCCAGATACGCAGTATTTT	CATTVGPDTQYF
-	TRBV5-1	-	TRBJ2-7	TGCGCCAGCAGTTACCAGGGGATTTTATCCTACGAGCAGTACTTC	CASSYQGILSYEQYF
-	TRBV25-1	TRBD2	TRBJ2-3	TGTGCCAGCAGTGGTCAGCGGGAGAGAACAGATACGCAGTATTTT	CASSGQRERTDTQYF
-	TRBV11-3	-	TRBJ2-7	TGTGCCAGCAGTCCGGACAGTGCTTCCTACGAGCAGTACTTC	CASSPDSASYEQYF
-	TRBV18	-	TRBJ2-1	TGTGCCAGCTCACCATTAGTAGGCCCTGACAATGAGCAGTTCTTC	CASSPLVGPDNEQFF
-	TRBV7-3	-	TRBJ2-7	TGTGCCAGCAGCCCCTCTGAAGAGCAGTACTTC	CASSPSEEQYF
-	TRBV2	-	TRBJ1-4	TGTGCCAGCAGTGAGGTACAGGCAGGTGAAAAACTGTTTTTT	CASSEVQAGEKLFF
-	TRBV11-3	TRBD1	TRBJ2-3	TGTGCCAGCAGCTCTCGGACAGGGGAGATAGATACGCAGTATTTT	CASSSRTGEIDTQYF
-	TRBV7-2	-	TRBJ2-7	TGTGCCAGCAGCCACCTCCCAGGTCCCGGGACGTGGTACGAGCAGTACTTC	CASSHLPGPGTWYEQYF
-	TRBV7-9	-	TRBJ2-6	TGTGCCAGCAACACGGTTGGGGCCAACGTCCTGACTTTC	CASNTVGANVLTF
-	TRBV5-1	-	TRBJ2-3	TGCGCCAGCAGCCTAGTGGGAGATACGCAGTATTTT	CASSLVGDTQYF
few	TRBV7-3	TRBD2	TRBJ2-1	TGTGCCAGCAGCTTAAGGGGCCAGATTAGCGGGAGGGACAATGAGCAGTTCTTC	CASSLRGQISGRDNEQFF
-	TRBV7-9	TRBD1	TRBJ2-1	TGTGCCGTGTCAGGGGGTCCCTTGGTCGATGAGCAGTTCTTC	CAVSGGPLVDEQFF
-	TRBV11-3	TRBD2	TRBJ2-7	TGTGCCAGCAGCTTAGGACTAGCGGGTCCCACCTACGAGCAGTACTTC	CASSLGLAGPTYEQYF
-	TRBV7-2	-	TRBJ2-7	TGTGCCAGCAGCTTGGGTAGGCAGAACTACGAGCAGTACTTC	CASSLGRQNYEQYF
-	TRBV6-1	-	TRBJ1-3	TGTGCCAGCAGTGCTTGGATCATCTCTGGAAACACCATATATTTT	CASSAWIISGNTIYF
-	TRBV27	-	TRBJ1-1	TGTGCCAGCAGTCCCGTGGCTGGCACTGAAGCTTTCTTT	CASSPVAGTEAFF
-	TRBV11-2	-	TRBJ2-1	TGTGCCAGCAGCTCCTATATGGAAGAGGCGGGGCAGTTCTTC	CASSSYMEEAGQFF
once	TRBV7-2	-	TRBJ2-1	TGTGCCAGCAGCTTGGGACTGGATGAGCAGTTCTTC	CASSLGLDEQFF
-	TRBV10-1	-	TRBJ2-7	TGCGCCAGCGGGGGGTGGGACAGAGCCTACGAGCAGTACTTC	CASGGWDRAYEQYF
-	TRBV7-3	-	TRBJ1-2	TGTGCCAGCAGCTCTGGGGACACTTATGGCTACACCTTC	CASSSGDTYGYTF
-	TRBV19	-	TRBJ1-2	TGTGCCAGTACCAGGGACATCCTTAACTATGGCTACACCTTC	CASTRDILNYGYTF
-	TRBV29-1	TRBD1	TRBJ2-3	TGCAGCGTTGTAGAGGGGGCCTACACAGATACGCAGTATTTT	CSVVEGAYTDTQYF
-	TRBV7-3	-	TRBJ2-7	TGTGCCAGCAGCTTAAAGGGGGGGACAGAGACCTACGAGCAGTACTTC	CASSLKGGTETYEQYF
-	TRBV13	-	TRBJ1-2	TGTGCCAGCAGCTTAGGTACAGGGAACTATGGCTACACCTTC	CASSLGTGNYGYTF
-	TRBV14	-	TRBJ2-6	TGTGCCAGCAGCCAATGGGGGAGCTCTGGGGCCAACGTCCTGACTTTC	CASSQWGSSGANVLTF
-	TRBV9	-	TRBJ1-6	TGTGCCAGCGCGGCCGAGGACAGCTATAATTCACCCCTCCACTTT	CASAAEDSYNSPLHF
-	TRBV5-8	TRBD2	TRBJ2-3	TGTGCCAGCAGCCCGGGACTAGCGGGAACAGATACGCAGTATTTT	CASSPGLAGTDTQYF
-	TRBV4-1	TRBD1	TRBJ2-5	TGCGCCAGCAGCCAAGGGGACAGGGTGGCAGAGACCCAGTACTTC	CASSQGDRVAETQYF
few	TRBV19	-	TRBJ1-5	TGTGCCAGTAGTATGACCCTGGGAGGGAATCAGCCCCAGCATTTT	CASSMTLGGNQPQHF
-	TRBV19	-	TRBJ2-1	TGTGCCAGTAGTGGTCTAGGGGCGGCCAAGGAGCAGTTCTTC	CASSGLGAAKEQFF
-	TRBV14	-	TRBJ2-2	TGTGCCAGCAGCCAAGAACGTGAGACCGGGGAGCTGTTTTTT	CASSQERETGELFF
-	TRBV5-1	TRBD2	TRBJ2-7	TGCGCCAGCAGCTACCGAGCGGGAGGGCCTTCCTACGAGCAGTACTTC	CASSYRAGGPSYEQYF
few	TRBV18	-	TRBJ2-7	TGTGCCAGCTCACCCTCCATTGTACAGGGAGGCGAGCAGTACTTC	CASSPSIVQGGEQYF
-	TRBV19	-	TRBJ2-2	TGTGCCAGTAGTACCCTCTACACCGGGGAGCTGTTTTTT	CASSTLYTGELFF
-	TRBV18	TRBD1	TRBJ2-3	TGTGCCAGCTCATCGGGACAGGGGATGAGGAATACGCAGTATTTT	CASSSGQGMRNTQYF
-	TRBV7-9	-	TRBJ1-1	TGTGCCAGCAGCAAGAAAGGGACTGAAGCTTTCTTT	CASSKKGTEAFF
-	TRBV2	-	TRBJ1-6	TGTGCCAGCAGTAGGACAGAAGATAATTCACCCCTCCACTTT	CASSRTEDNSPLHF
-	TRBV27	-	TRBJ2-6	TGTGCCAGCAGTGGTCAAGCTGCTGGGGCCAACGTCCTGACTTTC	CASSGQAAGANVLTF
-	TRBV15	-	TRBJ2-1	TGTGCCACCAGCCACGACATAGCGAGGGTTGAGCAGTTCTTC	CATSHDIARVEQFF
-	TRBV7-9	TRBD2	TRBJ2-2	TGTGCCAGCAGCTGGGGGGGTCCGAACACCGGGGAGCTGTTTTTT	CASSWGGPNTGELFF
-	TRBV5-4	-	TRBJ2-7	TGTGCCAGCAGCTTGCCAGGGGCTGGATCCTACGAGCAGTACTTC	CASSLPGAGSYEQYF
-	TRBV9	-	TRBJ2-3	TGTGCCAGCAGCGTAGCTCCTCAGGGCTTAGCCACAGATACGCAGTATTTT	CASSVAPQGLATDTQYF
-	TRBV18	TRBD2	TRBJ2-1	TGTGCCAGCTCAGTGCGACTAGCGGGAGGTTTCAATGAGCAGTTCTTC	CASSVRLAGGFNEQFF
-	TRBV6-1	-	TRBJ1-5	TGTGCCAGCAGCTGGGCTGGACAGCCCCAGCATTTT	CASSWAGQPQHF